This TCR beta chain derives from a study of shared clonotypes between healthy human individuals. To note about this clone: Its antigen is unidentified.

Germline V gives CDR1 SGHVS, CDR2 FNYEAQ. The CDR3 totals 15 residues. V lost 1 base, J lost 2 bases, and 10 bases lay in between. Profiled with immunoSEQ multiplex PCR; TCRdb holds only in-frame clones, not every one. The sample contains about 1.5 million clones, 98% of which appear only once. Study results and limitations: Memory subsets generally showed lower estimated richness than naive subsets. Unshared clonotypes carried lower generation probabilities than those common to all four donors.

The V and J genes are TRBV7-6 and TRBJ2-3; D may be TRBD2 (6 bases). Input material: naive CD4+ T cells sorted from blood. Stated subset: CD45RA+ positively selected. This clonotype was obtained from a man in his thirties or forties in good health. The CDR3 here is CASSLGGGNTDTQYF. The CDR3, as DNA: TGTGCCAGCAGCTTAGGAGGAGGGAACACAGATACGCAGTATTTT.